Here is one T cell receptor beta chain with its context. This specimen belongs to a study of beta chain features in type 1 diabetes. Study-wide background: Regarding age, gender and cell yields, patients proved similar to healthy donors. Across all samples, 100 million to 130 million sorted cells were examined.

Sorting with CD45RO/CCR7/CD25/CD127/CD95/CD27 yielded naive, central memory, regulatory and stem-like memory CD4+ cells. Over 95% purity was reached by all sorted populations. Of the isolated RNA, all was reverse transcribed, and so the sequenced material was expressed TCRB transcripts. Sequencing was performed with immunoSEQ multiplex PCR; in TCRdb, only in-frame clones are kept and a portion is missing. The sample holds around 99,000 clones; 30% to 40% are singletons and the top ten take more than 0.06%. The material sequenced was stem cell memory CD4+ T cells from blood. The receptor's source is a woman aged 18-29 years in good health.

The CDR3 nucleotides read TGTGCCACGTGGACATTCGATGCCGGGGAGCTGTTTTTT. It translates to CATWTFDAGELFF. The chain links TRBV10-3 to TRBJ2-2; tentatively, D is TRBD1 (5 bases). The CDR3 totals 13 residues. With 10 bases removed from V and 6 bases from J, the gap between germline ends came to 15 bases. Germline V CDR1 and CDR2: ENHRY, SYGVKD.